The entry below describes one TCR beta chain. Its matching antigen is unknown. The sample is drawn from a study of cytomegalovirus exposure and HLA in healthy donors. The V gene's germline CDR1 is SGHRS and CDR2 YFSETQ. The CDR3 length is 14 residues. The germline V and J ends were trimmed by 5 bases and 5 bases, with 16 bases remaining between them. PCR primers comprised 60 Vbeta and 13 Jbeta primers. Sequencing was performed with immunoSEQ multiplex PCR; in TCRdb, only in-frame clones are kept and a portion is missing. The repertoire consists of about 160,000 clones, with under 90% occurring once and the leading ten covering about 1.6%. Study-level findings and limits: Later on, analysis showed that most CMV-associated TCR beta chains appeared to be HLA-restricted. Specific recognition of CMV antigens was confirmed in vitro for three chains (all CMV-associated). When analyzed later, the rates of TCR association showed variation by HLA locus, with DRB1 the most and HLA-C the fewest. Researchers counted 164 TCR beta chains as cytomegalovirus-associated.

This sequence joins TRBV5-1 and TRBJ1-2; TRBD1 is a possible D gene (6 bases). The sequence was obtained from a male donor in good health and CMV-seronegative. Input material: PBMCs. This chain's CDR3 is CASSSAGARYGYTF. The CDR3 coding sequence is TGCGCCAGCAGTTCGGCAGGGGCAAGGTATGGCTACACCTTC.